The present T cell receptor beta chain was sequenced within a study of cytomegalovirus exposure and HLA in healthy donors. Germline CDR1 and CDR2: SGHNT and YYREEE (reference sequence). Trimming shortened V by 2 bases and J by 4 bases, and 9 bases separated the two germline ends. The CDR3 runs 14 residues. PCR primers comprised 60 Vbeta and 13 Jbeta primers. The assay was immunoSEQ multiplex PCR, and TCRdb's table has in-frame clones only and misses some. Among 73,000 or so clones, around 70% were seen once, and the ten largest hold around 15%. The sequenced sample was PBMCs. The receptor comes from a woman in her forties in good health and CMV-seropositive. The chain carries TRBV5-4 and TRBJ2-2; possible D gene TRBD2, 5 bases. In nucleotides, the CDR3 is TGTGCCAGCAGCTTATACGGGATCACCGGGGAGCTGTTTTTT. Translating gives CASSLYGITGELFF. Full variable domain (rest looked up from reference TRBV5-4 and TRBJ2-2): ETGVTQSPTHLIKTRGQQVTLRCSSQSGHNTVSWYQQALGQGPQFIFQYYREEENGRGNFPPRFSGLQFPNYSSELNVNALELDDSALYLCASSLYGITGELFFGEGSRLTVL.